Ten or more counts support the clone carrying this T cell receptor (beta chain). Constant-segment primers were used for 5'RACE, and the resulting TCR alpha and TCR beta cDNA libraries carried sample barcodes and UMIs. TCRdb redid the calling of the 5' RACE reads with MiXCR, one entry per CDR3 protein. This table has 30,000 to 35,000 distinct CDR3 sequences, approximately 7.7% appearing once. The sample is drawn from a study of T-cell memory formation after mild COVID-19. The CDR3 extends over 13 amino acids. V gave up 6 bases and J gave up 7 bases, with 15 bases separating them. Germline V lookup: CDR1 LNHDA, CDR2 SQIVND (reference sequence).

This receptor was taken from a young man who had mild COVID-19 (a few samples of this study predate the infection). Cell type and time point are not known. The chain combines TRBV19 with TRBJ1-2; possibly TRBD1 for D (6 bases). Sequencing used PBMCs or a T cell subset sorted from them (not recorded which). CDR3 in amino acids: CASRTGLVAGYTF. CDR3 DNA sequence: TGTGCCAGTAGAACAGGGCTCGTTGCTGGCTACACCTTC.